These T cell receptor beta chains were read from a single sample in a study of OX40 agonist ivuxolimab in advanced cancers. The assay was immunoSEQ multiplex PCR, and TCRdb's table has in-frame clones only and misses some. The table shows about 81,000 clones, with about 88% occurring only once. This specimen consisted of CD4+ or CD8+ T cells sorted from blood, obtained in a trial of the OX40 agonist ivuxolimab. These receptors originate from an adult with an advanced solid tumor such as melanoma, head and neck, liver or kidney cancer. Both conserved end residues are part of each CDR3.

cdr3_aa: CASSFGGGTEAFF; v_call: TRBV27; j_call: TRBJ1-1
cdr3_aa: CASSFQDDTEAFF; v_call: TRBV11-2; j_call: TRBJ1-1
cdr3_aa: CASSFGQNYGYTF; v_call: TRBV7-9; j_call: TRBJ1-2
cdr3_aa: CASSLGTAMNTEAFF; v_call: TRBV7-3; j_call: TRBJ1-1
cdr3_aa: CASSPPGRQDDQPQHF; v_call: TRBV18; j_call: TRBJ1-5
cdr3_aa: CASSLLSSGITQETQYF; v_call: TRBV7-9; j_call: TRBJ2-5
cdr3_aa: CASSFSRGGQPRQPQHF; v_call: TRBV7-8; j_call: TRBJ1-5
cdr3_aa: CASSLADFTDTQYF; v_call: TRBV5-1; j_call: TRBJ2-3
cdr3_aa: CASSPGGNQGEQYF; v_call: TRBV18; j_call: TRBJ2-7
cdr3_aa: CASSFGLAGEETQYF; v_call: TRBV9; j_call: TRBJ2-5
cdr3_aa: CASSEARGTEAFF; v_call: TRBV2; j_call: TRBJ1-1
cdr3_aa: CASSVGAIYGYTF; v_call: TRBV7-2; j_call: TRBJ1-2
cdr3_aa: CATGDRENEKLFF; v_call: TRBV10-3; j_call: TRBJ1-4
cdr3_aa: CASSVGGDKNIQYF; v_call: TRBV9; j_call: TRBJ2-4
cdr3_aa: CASSGQYTEAFF; v_call: TRBV5-4; j_call: TRBJ1-1
cdr3_aa: CASRGTGNYGYTF; v_call: TRBV27; j_call: TRBJ1-2
cdr3_aa: CASTWDRIQETQYF; v_call: TRBV7-2; j_call: TRBJ2-5
cdr3_aa: CASSPRTGEDYTF; v_call: TRBV18; j_call: TRBJ1-2
cdr3_aa: CASSLVGQGNEKLFF; v_call: TRBV5-1; j_call: TRBJ1-4
cdr3_aa: CASSGQGAANTEAFF; v_call: TRBV7-9; j_call: TRBJ1-1
cdr3_aa: CASSRDPGADTQYF; v_call: TRBV7-3; j_call: TRBJ2-3
cdr3_aa: CASSAQGTRGYEQYF; v_call: TRBV5-4; j_call: TRBJ2-7
cdr3_aa: CASTRTGGLETQYF; v_call: TRBV6-5; j_call: TRBJ2-5
cdr3_aa: CASSLAPGAYEQYF; v_call: TRBV5-5; j_call: TRBJ2-7
cdr3_aa: CASSLVGGSTDTQYF; v_call: TRBV5-1; j_call: TRBJ2-3
cdr3_aa: CASSFGARWGPSSDGYTF; v_call: TRBV5-5; j_call: TRBJ1-2
cdr3_aa: CASSLDPLATQYF; v_call: TRBV7-2; j_call: TRBJ2-3
cdr3_aa: CASRGVGGPSYEQYF; v_call: TRBV7-8; j_call: TRBJ2-7
cdr3_aa: CASSSGGTKNIQYF; v_call: TRBV5-4; j_call: TRBJ2-4
cdr3_aa: CASSRMTVANEKLFF; v_call: TRBV18; j_call: TRBJ1-4
cdr3_aa: CASRSELTDTQYF; v_call: TRBV28; j_call: TRBJ2-3